The clone carrying this TCR beta chain was detected only once. Its antigen is currently unknown. cDNA serving as the sequencing template came from extracted, reverse transcribed RNA. Measured with immunoSEQ multiplex PCR; TCRdb has only the in-frame clones, and not every one. The sample has approximately 280,000 clones; 55% to 75% are singletons. This specimen belongs to a study of CD8+ T cells in alopecia areata. Study outcomes and limitations: Clonality in lesional scalp, especially alopecia totalis/universalis, exceeded that of normal scalp. Resident alphabeta T-cell populations of normal skin are likewise subject to sequencing in scalp samples.

Documented treatment: oral pan-JAK inhibitor, 5-10 mg twice daily. Sampling of alopecia areata patients yielded lesional scalp punch biopsies as well as peripheral blood. T lymphocytes (CD4+ and CD8+) were sorted from PBMCs. Trimming cost V 5 bases and J 5 bases; bases outside gene matches: 13. The CDR3 is 16 residues long. CDR1 is SGHTA, CDR2 FQGNSA, per germline. The J gene is TRBJ2-5, the V gene TRBV7-2; 8 bases line up with TRBD2. The clonotype originates from a human donor with alopecia areata. The starting material was CD4+ T cells sorted from blood, obtained at week 24, from a patient treated with tofacitinib. CDR3 sequence: CASSEGVGGALETQYF. The CDR3 DNA is TGTGCCAGCAGCGAGGGAGTCGGGGGGGCCCTGGAGACCCAGTACTTC.